Listed here are 19 T cell receptor beta chains from one sample, sequenced in a study of blood T cells in healthy people across ages. A second PCR, run for about 6 to 12 cycles, used a sample-barcoded 5' primer plus a J-beta primer mix. In TCRdb, the 5' RACE reads were re-called with MiXCR into one record per CDR3 protein. This table has 800,000 or so distinct CDR3 sequences, around 68% appearing once. Material for sequencing was blood. These receptors originate from a man aged 30 to 39 in good health.

V usage is TRBV7-8 and J usage is TRBJ2-6; either TRBD1 or TRBD2 may fit D (5 bases each). V lost 2 bases to trimming and J lost 2 bases, with 13 bases between them. The germline CDR1 and CDR2 sequences are SGHVS and FQNEAQ. The CDR3 sequence is 17 residues long. CDR3 sequence (DNA): TGTGCCAGCAGCTTACTTGCCAGGGACCCTGGGGCCAACGTCCTGACTTTC. As protein: CASSLLARDPGANVLTF.

This clonotype was observed a few times. The chain recombines TRBV9 with TRBJ1-4; D is uncertain. Germline CDR1 and CDR2: SGDLS and YYNGEE. CDR3 size: 15 residues. Trimming took 0 bases from V and 6 from J, leaving 12 bases between them. The CDR3 bases are TGTGCCAGCAGCGTAGGGGGATACCTGGATGAAAAACTGTTTTTT. Its protein product is CASSVGGYLDEKLFF.

The rearrangement uses TRBV7-2 and TRBJ2-1, with D unclear. V was pared by 5 bases and J by 0 bases, with 14 bases between. CDR1 and CDR2 (germline): SGHTA, FQGNSA. This CDR3 has 16 amino acids. CDR3 DNA sequence: TGTGCCAGCAGCGGTGTCGTGAGGAGCTCCTACAATGAGCAGTTCTTC. Translation gives CASSGVVRSSYNEQFF. The variable domain in full, with the rest retrieved from reference TRBV7-2 and TRBJ2-1, is GAGVSQSPSNKVTEKGKDVELRCDPISGHTALYWYRQSLGQGLEFLIYFQGNSAPDKSGLPSDRFSAERTGGSVSTLTIQRTQQEDSAVYLCASSGVVRSSYNEQFFGPGTRLTVL.

The chain employs TRBV9 and TRBJ1-2; TRBD1 matches at 10 bases. From germline, CDR1 is SGDLS and CDR2 YYNGEE. The CDR3 is made up of 15 amino acids. Germline trimming cut 3 bases from V and 8 bases from J; bases unmatched to any gene: 10. CDR3 DNA sequence: TGTGCCAGCAGCGACTTGGACAGGGGGAGAGGAGGCTACACCTTC. Protein: CASSDLDRGRGGYTF.

V usage is TRBV4-2 and J usage is TRBJ2-3, with 9 bases identical to TRBD2. The germline gives CDR1 LGHNA, CDR2 YNFKEQ. There are 17 residues in the CDR3. Trimming at V came to 3 bases and at J to 0 bases, leaving 7 bases not matched to a gene. The DNA of the CDR3 is TGTGCCAGCAGCCAGCGAGGAGGACTAGCGAGCACAGATACGCAGTATTTT. It yields the protein CASSQRGGLASTDTQYF.

V is TRBV20-1 and J is TRBJ2-3; 12 bases map to TRBD1. Looked up from germline, CDR1 is DFQATT and CDR2 is SNEGSKA (reference sequence). J lost 4 bases, V lost 0 bases, and 5 bases had no gene match. The CDR3 consists of 16 residues. The CDR3 loop is CSARDWGTGGPDTQYF. CDR3 DNA sequence: TGCAGTGCTAGAGATTGGGGGACAGGGGGCCCAGATACGCAGTATTTT.

The chain is built from TRBV5-1 and TRBJ1-1; D gene ambiguous. Trimming stripped 1 base from V and 1 base from J, with 8 bases between. The CDR3 consists of 14 residues. The germline CDR1 and CDR2 sequences are SGHRS and YFSETQ. CDR3 DNA: TGCGCCAGCAGCTTGCACGCACGGAACACTGAAGCTTTCTTT. Protein sequence: CASSLHARNTEAFF. The full variable domain, in which reference TRBV5-1 and TRBJ1-1 provide the parts outside the CDR3, is KAGVTQTPRYLIKTRGQQVTLSCSPISGHRSVSWYQQTPGQGLQFLFEYFSETQRNKGNFPGRFSGRQFSNSRSEMNVSTLELGDSALYLCASSLHARNTEAFFGQGTRLTVV.

The chain employs TRBV6-5 and TRBJ1-2, with 8 bases matching TRBD1. This CDR3 has 15 amino acids. CDR1 is MNHEY and CDR2 is SVGAGI in the germline V gene. V was pared by 6 bases and J by 2 bases, with 8 bases of the junction left unmatched. CDR3 bases: TGTGCCAGCAGAAAACCGGGACAGGACAACTATGGCTACACCTTC. It specifies CASRKPGQDNYGYTF.

This clonotype was recorded a few times. This chain connects TRBV20-1 to TRBJ1-6; 9 bases line up with TRBD1. The CDR3 is made up of 15 amino acids. After removal of 6 bases from V and 6 bases from J, the junction contained 9 bases not matched to a gene. CDR1 DFQATT and CDR2 SNEGSKA come from the germline V gene (reference sequence). This CDR3 reads CSARGQGTTNSPLHF. For the CDR3, the DNA is TGCAGTGCGAGGGGACAGGGAACAACTAATTCACCCCTCCACTTT.

This clonotype is a singleton in its sample. The gene calls are TRBV7-3 and TRBJ2-3; the match to TRBD1 covers 9 bases. The germline CDR1 and CDR2 sequences are SGHTA and FQGTGA. With V trimmed by 1 base and J by 9 bases, 5 bases remained unmatched. CDR3 size: 14 residues. The CDR3 bases are TGTGCCAGCAGCTTAAGCGGGGGACAGGGAACGCAGTATTTT. It specifies CASSLSGGQGTQYF.

The chain links TRBV6-2 or TRBV6-3 to TRBJ2-1, with 7 bases aligning to TRBD1. The V and J ends lost 2 bases and 8 bases, in that order; junction bases with no gene match: 9. This CDR3 is 15 amino acids long. Germline CDR1 MNHEY, CDR2 SVGEGT. The CDR3 nucleotides are TGTGCCAGCAGTTACGGGGCAGGGGGTCTATATGAGCAGTTCTTC. Encoded protein: CASSYGAGGLYEQFF.

The chain joins TRBV11-2 to TRBJ2-1, with D uncertain. The CDR3 length is 16 residues. Germline V gene lookup returns CDR1 SGHAT and CDR2 FQNNGV. V was cut by 2 bases and J by 1 base, with 12 bases left in between. CDR3 protein: CASSLKFRQSYNEQFF. In DNA form, the CDR3 reads TGTGCCAGCAGCTTAAAGTTCAGGCAATCCTACAATGAGCAGTTCTTC.

The rearrangement uses TRBV18 and TRBJ1-5; no firm D call. The CDR3 is made up of 15 amino acids. Germline V lookup: CDR1 KGHSH, CDR2 LQKENI. Between the trimmed V and J ends, which lost 2 bases and 3 bases, there was a span of 11 bases. The CDR3 spells CASSPAQAINQPQHF. For the CDR3, the DNA is TGTGCCAGCTCACCAGCGCAGGCTATCAATCAGCCCCAGCATTTT.

The rearrangement uses TRBV7-6 and TRBJ1-6; D not certain. Germline CDR1 and CDR2: SGHVS and FNYEAQ. The CDR3 runs to 17 residues. V lost 2 bases, J lost 2 bases, and 13 bases lay in between. In DNA form, the CDR3 reads TGTGCCAGCAGCTTAACAGATGTCGGGACCTATAATTCACCCCTCCACTTT. This gives the protein CASSLTDVGTYNSPLHF.

V is TRBV29-1 and J is TRBJ1-1; 7 bases are shared with TRBD1. The germline gives CDR1 SQVTM, CDR2 ANQGSEA. V was pared by 7 bases and J by 11 bases, with 19 bases of the junction left unmatched. The CDR3 runs to 14 residues. This CDR3 is CSARMTGIRGGAFF. CDR3 DNA: TGCAGCGCCCGGATGACAGGGATCAGGGGCGGGGCTTTCTTT. The full variable domain, with the rest looked up from reference TRBV29-1 and TRBJ1-1, is SAVISQKPSRDICQRGTSLTIQCQVDSQVTMMFWYRQQPGQSLTLIATANQGSEATYESGFVIDKFPISRPNLTFSTLTVSNMSPEDSSIYLCSARMTGIRGGAFFGQGTRLTVV.

The chain employs TRBV7-9 and TRBJ1-2; D not certain. Germline V gene lookup returns CDR1 SEHNR and CDR2 FQNEAQ (reference sequence). The CDR3 covers 12 residues. The germline V and J ends were trimmed by 5 bases and 8 bases, with 12 bases remaining between them. This CDR3 is CASSLPSGGYTF. The CDR3 DNA sequence: TGTGCCAGCAGCCTACCTTCCGGGGGCTACACCTTC.

The J gene is TRBJ1-2, the V gene TRBV12-3 or TRBV12-4; D is unclear. V lost 5 bases, J lost 3 bases, and 16 bases lay in between. This CDR3 contains 15 residues. The CDR3 region is CASSPSRHAYYGYTF. The CDR3 DNA reads TGTGCCAGCAGTCCTAGTAGACACGCCTACTATGGCTACACCTTC.

The chain employs TRBV6-2 or TRBV6-3 and TRBJ2-7; maybe TRBD2 (6 bases). Germline CDR1 reads MNHEY; CDR2 reads SVGEGT. Trimming took off 5 bases at V and 6 bases at J, with 23 bases between the two ends. The CDR3 totals 16 residues. The CDR3 DNA sequence: TGTGCCAGCAGTGCCCCCCGGGGGATCCCCACTAGCGAGCAGTACTTC. Translating gives CASSAPRGIPTSEQYF.

This clonotype was detected a few times. The rearrangement links TRBV3-1 to TRBJ2-5; 12 positions agree with TRBD2. CDR1 LGHDT and CDR2 YNNKEL come from the germline V gene (reference sequence). V was clipped by 4 bases and J by 3 bases; unmatched bases: 0. The CDR3 has 14 amino acids. CDR3 sequence reads: CASSPSGGEETQYF. The CDR3 DNA sequence: TGTGCCAGCAGCCCTAGCGGGGGGGAAGAGACCCAGTACTTC.